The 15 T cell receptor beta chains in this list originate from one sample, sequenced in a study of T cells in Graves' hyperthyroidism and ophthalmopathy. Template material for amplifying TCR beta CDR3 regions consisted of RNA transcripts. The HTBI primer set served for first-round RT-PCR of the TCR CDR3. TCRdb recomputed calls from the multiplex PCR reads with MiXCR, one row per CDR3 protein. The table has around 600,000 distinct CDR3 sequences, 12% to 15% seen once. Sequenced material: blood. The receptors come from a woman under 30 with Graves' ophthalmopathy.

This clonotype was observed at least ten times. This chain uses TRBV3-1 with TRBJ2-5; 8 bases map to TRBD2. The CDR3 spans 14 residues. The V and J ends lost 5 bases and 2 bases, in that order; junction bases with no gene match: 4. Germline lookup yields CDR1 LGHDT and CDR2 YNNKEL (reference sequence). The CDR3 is CASSSASGQETQYF. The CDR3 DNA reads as TGTGCCAGCAGCTCCGCTAGCGGGCAAGAGACCCAGTACTTC.

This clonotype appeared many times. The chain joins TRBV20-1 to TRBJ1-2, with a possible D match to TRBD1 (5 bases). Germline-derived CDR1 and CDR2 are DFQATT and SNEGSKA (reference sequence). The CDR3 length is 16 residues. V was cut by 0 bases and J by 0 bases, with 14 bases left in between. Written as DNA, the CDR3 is TGCAGTGCTAGAGATTTAGGGGCCCGTCCTAACTATGGCTACACCTTC. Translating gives CSARDLGARPNYGYTF.

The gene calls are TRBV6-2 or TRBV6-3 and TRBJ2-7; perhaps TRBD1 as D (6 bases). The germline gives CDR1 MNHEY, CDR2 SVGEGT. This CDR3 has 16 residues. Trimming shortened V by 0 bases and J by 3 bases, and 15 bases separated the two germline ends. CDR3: CASSYSRQVRDYEQYF. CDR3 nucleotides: TGTGCCAGCAGTTACTCGAGACAGGTGAGGGACTACGAGCAGTACTTC.

CDR3 in amino acids: CASRSPPGRRTSGSPYNEQFF. The CDR3 DNA is TGTGCCAGCAGATCTCCACCGGGACGCCGGACTAGCGGGAGTCCCTACAATGAGCAGTTCTTC. The chain employs TRBV7-9 and TRBJ2-1, with TRBD2 matching 13 bases. Germline V gene sequence: CDR1 SEHNR, CDR2 FQNEAQ (reference sequence). The CDR3 runs 21 residues. The J segment lost 2 bases and the V segment lost 6 bases, leaving 19 bases of the junction unmatched.

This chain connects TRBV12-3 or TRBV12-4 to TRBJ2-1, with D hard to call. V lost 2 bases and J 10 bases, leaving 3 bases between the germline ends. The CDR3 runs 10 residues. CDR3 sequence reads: CASSLWEQFF. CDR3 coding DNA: TGTGCCAGCAGTTTATGGGAGCAGTTCTTC.

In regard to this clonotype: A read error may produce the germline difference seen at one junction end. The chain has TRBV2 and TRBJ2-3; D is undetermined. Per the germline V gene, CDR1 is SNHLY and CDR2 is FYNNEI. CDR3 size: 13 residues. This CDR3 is CASLGISTDTQYF. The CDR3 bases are TGTGCCAGCCTGGGAATAAGCACAGATACGCAGTACTTT.

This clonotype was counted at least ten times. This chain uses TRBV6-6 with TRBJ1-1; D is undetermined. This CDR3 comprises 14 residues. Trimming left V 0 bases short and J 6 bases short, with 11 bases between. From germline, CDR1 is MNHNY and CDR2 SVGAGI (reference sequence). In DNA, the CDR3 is TGTGCCAGCAGTTACTCTCGAACCTCCCCTGAAGCTTTCTTT. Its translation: CASSYSRTSPEAFF.

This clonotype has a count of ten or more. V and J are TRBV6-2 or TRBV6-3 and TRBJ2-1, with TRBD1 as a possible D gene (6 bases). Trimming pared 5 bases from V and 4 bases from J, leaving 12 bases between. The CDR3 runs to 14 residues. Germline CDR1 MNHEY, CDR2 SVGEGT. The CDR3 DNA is TGTGCCAGCAGTCTCCGGGACACTTACAATGAGCAGTTCTTC. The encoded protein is CASSLRDTYNEQFF.

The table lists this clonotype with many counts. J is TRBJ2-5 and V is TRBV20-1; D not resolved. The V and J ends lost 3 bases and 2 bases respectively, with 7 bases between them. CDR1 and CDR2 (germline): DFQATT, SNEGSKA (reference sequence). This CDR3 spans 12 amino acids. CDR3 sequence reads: CSASRQQETQYF. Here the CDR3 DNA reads TGCAGTGCTAGCCGCCAGCAAGAGACCCAGTACTTC.

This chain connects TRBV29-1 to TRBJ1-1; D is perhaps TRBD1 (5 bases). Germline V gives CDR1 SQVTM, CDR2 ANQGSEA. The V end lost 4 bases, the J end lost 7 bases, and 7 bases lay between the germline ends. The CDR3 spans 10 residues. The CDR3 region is CSVGRDEAFF. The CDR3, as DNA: TGCAGCGTTGGCAGGGATGAAGCTTTCTTT. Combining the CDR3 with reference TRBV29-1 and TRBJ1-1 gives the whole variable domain SAVISQKPSRDICQRGTSLTIQCQVDSQVTMMFWYRQQPGQSLTLIATANQGSEATYESGFVIDKFPISRPNLTFSTLTVSNMSPEDSSIYLCSVGRDEAFFGQGTRLTVV.

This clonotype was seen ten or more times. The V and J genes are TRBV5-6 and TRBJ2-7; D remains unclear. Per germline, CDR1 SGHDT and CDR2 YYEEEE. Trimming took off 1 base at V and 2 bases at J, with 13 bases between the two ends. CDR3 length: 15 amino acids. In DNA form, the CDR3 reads TGTGCCAGCAGCTTGTGGGTCGGCTTCCCCTACGAGCAGTACTTC. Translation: CASSLWVGFPYEQYF.

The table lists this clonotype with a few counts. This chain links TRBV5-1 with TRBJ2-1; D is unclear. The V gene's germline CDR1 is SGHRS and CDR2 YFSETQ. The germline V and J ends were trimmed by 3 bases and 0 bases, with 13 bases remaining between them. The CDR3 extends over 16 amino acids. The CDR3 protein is CASSYETISSYNEQFF. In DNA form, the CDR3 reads TGCGCCAGCAGCTATGAAACTATTTCCTCCTACAATGAGCAGTTCTTC.

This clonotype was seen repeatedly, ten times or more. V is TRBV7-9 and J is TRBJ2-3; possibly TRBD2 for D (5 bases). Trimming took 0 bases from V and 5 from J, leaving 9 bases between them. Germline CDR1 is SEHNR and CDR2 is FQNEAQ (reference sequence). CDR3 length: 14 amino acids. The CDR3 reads CASSLAGVIDTQYF. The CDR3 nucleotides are TGTGCCAGCAGCTTAGCGGGAGTTATAGATACGCAGTATTTT. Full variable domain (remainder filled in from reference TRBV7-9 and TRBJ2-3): DTGVSQNPRHKITKRGQNVTFRCDPISEHNRLYWYRQTLGQGPEFLTYFQNEAQLEKSRLLSDRFSAERPKGSFSTLEIQRTEQGDSAMYLCASSLAGVIDTQYFGPGTRLTVL.

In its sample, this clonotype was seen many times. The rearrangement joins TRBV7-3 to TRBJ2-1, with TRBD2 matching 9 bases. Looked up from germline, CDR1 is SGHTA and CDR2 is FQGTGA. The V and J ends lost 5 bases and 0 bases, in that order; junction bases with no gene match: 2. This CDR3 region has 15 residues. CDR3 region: CASSTTSGSYNEQFF. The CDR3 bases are TGTGCCAGCAGCACGACTAGCGGCTCCTACAATGAGCAGTTCTTC.

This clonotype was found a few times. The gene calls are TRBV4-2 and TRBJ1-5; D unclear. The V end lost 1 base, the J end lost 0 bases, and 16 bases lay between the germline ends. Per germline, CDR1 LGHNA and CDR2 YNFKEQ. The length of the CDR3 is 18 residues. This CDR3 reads CASSQAGGSDNSNQPQHF. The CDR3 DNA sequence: TGTGCCAGCAGCCAAGCCGGAGGGAGCGATAATAGCAATCAGCCCCAGCATTTT.